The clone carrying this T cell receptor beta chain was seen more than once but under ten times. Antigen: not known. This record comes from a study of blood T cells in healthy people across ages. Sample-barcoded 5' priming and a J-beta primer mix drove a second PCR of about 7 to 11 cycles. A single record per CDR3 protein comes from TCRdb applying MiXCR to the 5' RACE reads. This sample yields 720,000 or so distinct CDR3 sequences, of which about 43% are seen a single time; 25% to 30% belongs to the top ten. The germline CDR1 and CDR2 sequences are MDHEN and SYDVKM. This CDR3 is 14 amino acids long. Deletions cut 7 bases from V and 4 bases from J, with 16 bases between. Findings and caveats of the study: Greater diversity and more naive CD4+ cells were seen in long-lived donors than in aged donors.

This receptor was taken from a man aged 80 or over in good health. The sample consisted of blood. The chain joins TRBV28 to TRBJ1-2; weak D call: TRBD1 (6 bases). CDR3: CASTPGGRGYGYTF. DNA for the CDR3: TGTGCCAGCACCCCTGGGGGCAGGGGCTATGGCTACACCTTC.